This T cell receptor (beta chain) was recovered during a study of blood T cell repertoires in COVID-19. In the study's own analysis: For nucleated cells, counts were estimated from reference gene primer amplification. Sequencing was performed with immunoSEQ multiplex PCR; in TCRdb, only in-frame clones are kept and a portion is missing. V and J calls and clone size follow that table, whereas D and trimming were derived from the DNA. The table records around 300,000 clones, more than 70% of them present only once. Germline lookup yields CDR1 MRHNA and CDR2 SNTAGT. There are 14 residues in the CDR3. V trimming: 8 bases; J trimming: 4 bases; junction bases outside the gene matches: 7.

The sequencing input was peripheral blood. The TCR comes from a man younger than 45 with active or convalescent COVID-19. V and J are TRBV6-4 and TRBJ1-5, with TRBD1 identical over 8 bases. The DNA for the CDR3 is TGTGCCAGCTTATGGACAGGGCCAAATCAGCCCCAGCATTTT. This sequence encodes CASLWTGPNQPQHF.